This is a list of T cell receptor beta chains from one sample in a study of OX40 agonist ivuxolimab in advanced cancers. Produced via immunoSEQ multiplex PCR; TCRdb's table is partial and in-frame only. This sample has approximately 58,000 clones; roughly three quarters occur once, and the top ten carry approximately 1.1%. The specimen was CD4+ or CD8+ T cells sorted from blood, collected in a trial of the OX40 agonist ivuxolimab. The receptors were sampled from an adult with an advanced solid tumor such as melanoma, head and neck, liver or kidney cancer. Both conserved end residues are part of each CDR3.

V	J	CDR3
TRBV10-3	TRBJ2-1	CAIGGEIEQFF
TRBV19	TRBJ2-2	CASSMRVENTGELFF
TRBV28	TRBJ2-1	CASSPRLAGYNEQFF
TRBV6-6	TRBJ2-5	CASRANLYQETQYF
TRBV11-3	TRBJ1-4	CASSPQENNEKLFF
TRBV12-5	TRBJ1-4	CASVRLYAGSKATNEKLFF
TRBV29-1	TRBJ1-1	CSVRVNTEAFF
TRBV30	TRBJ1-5	CAWSPQGHNQPQHF
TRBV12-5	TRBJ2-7	CASRSLRNEQYF
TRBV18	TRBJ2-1	CASSPRRSTRGAYNEQFF
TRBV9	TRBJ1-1	CASSLLLGISNTEAFF
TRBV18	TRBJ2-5	CASSPGTGGGRETQYF
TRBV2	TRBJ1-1	CASRGGQWNTEAFF
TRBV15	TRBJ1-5	CATSRDSNNQPQHF
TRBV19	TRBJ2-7	CASSIATTVGNEQYF
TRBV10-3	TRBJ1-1	CAIVAGTGNTEAFF
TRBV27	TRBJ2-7	CASSLQGFFSYEQYF
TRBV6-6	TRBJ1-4	CASHVETGGKLFF
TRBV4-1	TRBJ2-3	CASSQVYGDLTDTQYF
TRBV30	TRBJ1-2	CACETGNYGYTF
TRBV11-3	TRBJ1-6	CASSSGTGHENHYNSPLHF
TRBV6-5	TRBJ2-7	CASSRSPSAHEQYF
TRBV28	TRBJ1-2	CASRLPTDYGYTF
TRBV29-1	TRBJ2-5	CSEARVIQETQYF
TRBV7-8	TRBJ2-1	CASSRDNSFGNEQFF
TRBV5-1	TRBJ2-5	CASTMGLAGGETQYF
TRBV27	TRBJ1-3	CASSSGNTIYF
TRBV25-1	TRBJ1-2	CASRETGGYGYTF
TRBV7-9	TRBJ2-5	CASSFTEGGFQETQYF
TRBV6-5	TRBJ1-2	CASSYAGRDYGYTF
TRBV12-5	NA	CASGPRQGFSYEQYF
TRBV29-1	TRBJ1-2	CSGELGTGYGYTF
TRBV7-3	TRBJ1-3	CASSPQPGNTIYF
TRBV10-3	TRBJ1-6	CAISEAANSPLHF
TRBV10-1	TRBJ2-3	CASSDEGRILGPDTQYF
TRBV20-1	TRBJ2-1	CSAVPGSEQFF
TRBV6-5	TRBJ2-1	CASSYSSLGHEQFF
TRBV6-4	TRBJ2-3	CASRSSASTDTQYF
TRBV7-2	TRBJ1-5	CASSFLPGGNQPQHF
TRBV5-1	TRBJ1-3	CASSLGGSSGNTIYF
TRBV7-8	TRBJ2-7	CASSFTRVSYEQYF
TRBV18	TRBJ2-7	CASSPGGVNEQYF
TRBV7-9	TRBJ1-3	CASRESGTPGNTIYF
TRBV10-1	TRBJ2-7	CASGSRRGLTDEQYF
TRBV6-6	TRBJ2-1	CASSLEGTYNEQFF
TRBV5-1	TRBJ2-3	CASSFGLSSDTQYF
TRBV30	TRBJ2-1	CAWSPPGRETSEQFF
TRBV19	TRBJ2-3	CASSYGLGTGVGDTQYF
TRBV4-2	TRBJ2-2	CASSQDGLAANTGELFF
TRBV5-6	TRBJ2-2	CASSSLTGTGNTGELFF
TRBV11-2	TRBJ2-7	CASSLFVEALYESQYF
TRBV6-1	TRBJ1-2	CASSDWGNYGYTF
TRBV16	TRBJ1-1	CASSRTSDTEAFF
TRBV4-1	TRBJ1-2	CASSDRTGNLTGYTF
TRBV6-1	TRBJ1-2	CASRAGTPNYGYTF
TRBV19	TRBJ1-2	CASSRTGGDGYTF
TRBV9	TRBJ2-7	CASSVHADLAYEQYF
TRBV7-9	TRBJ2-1	CASSATKLAGVYNEQFF
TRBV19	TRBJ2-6	CASSIDPSGGANVLTF
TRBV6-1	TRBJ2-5	CASSVIAGGWETQYF